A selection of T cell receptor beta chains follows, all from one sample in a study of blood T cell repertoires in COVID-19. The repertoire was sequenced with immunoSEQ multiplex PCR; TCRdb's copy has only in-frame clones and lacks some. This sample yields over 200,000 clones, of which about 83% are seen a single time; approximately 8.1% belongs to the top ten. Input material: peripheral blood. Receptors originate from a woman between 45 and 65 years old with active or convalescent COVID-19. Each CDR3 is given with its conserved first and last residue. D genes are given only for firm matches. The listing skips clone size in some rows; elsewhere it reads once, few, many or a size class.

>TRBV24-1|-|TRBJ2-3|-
TGTGCCACCAGTGACCCTCGGACGTCAGGGGATACGCAGTATTTT
CATSDPRTSGDTQYF
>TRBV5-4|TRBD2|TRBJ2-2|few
TGTGCCAGCAGCTTGAAAAGCGGGAGGGCCTTGAACACCGGGGAGCTGTTTTTT
CASSLKSGRALNTGELFF
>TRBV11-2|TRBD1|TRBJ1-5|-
TGTGCCAGCAGCCTGACAGGGATAAGCAATCAGCCCCAGCATTTT
CASSLTGISNQPQHF
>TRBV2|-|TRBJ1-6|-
TGTGCCAGCACCCGACAGAGTTCACCCCTCCACTTT
CASTRQSSPLHF
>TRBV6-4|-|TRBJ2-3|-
TGTGCCAGCAGTGACTCGGGAGGCGGGGGCGTCTCAGATACGCAGTATTTT
CASSDSGGGGVSDTQYF
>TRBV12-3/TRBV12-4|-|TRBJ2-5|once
TGTGCCAGCAGGGGGCAGGAAAAAGAGACCCAGTACTTC
CASRGQEKETQYF
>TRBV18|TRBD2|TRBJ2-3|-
TGTGCCAGCTCACCCAGGACTAGCGGAGCTAGCACAGATACGCAGTATTTT
CASSPRTSGASTDTQYF
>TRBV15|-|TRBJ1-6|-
TGTGCCACCAGCAGAGATTCTTCTAAGACAGCTTATAATTCACCCCTCCACTTT
CATSRDSSKTAYNSPLHF
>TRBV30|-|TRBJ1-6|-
TGTGCCTGGAGGGGGAGGGGTTATAATTCACCCCTCCACTTT
CAWRGRGYNSPLHF
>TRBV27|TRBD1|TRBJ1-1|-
TGTGCCAGCAGCTGGGCGACAGGGGGGAACACTGAAGCTTTCTTT
CASSWATGGNTEAFF
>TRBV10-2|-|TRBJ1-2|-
TGCGCCAGCACCGGAGGGTCAGCGGACGCCTCCGTGGGGGGCTACACCTTC
CASTGGSADASVGGYTF
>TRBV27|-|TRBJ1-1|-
TGTGCCAGCAGTTTCACGCACAGGAACACTGAAGCTTTCTTT
CASSFTHRNTEAFF
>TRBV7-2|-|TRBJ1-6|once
TGTGCCAGCAGCTACCTTGGGGGCCGCTATAATTCACCCCTCCACTTT
CASSYLGGRYNSPLHF
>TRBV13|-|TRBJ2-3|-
TGTGCCAGCAGCTTATTGGGCCTCACAGATACGCAGTATTTT
CASSLLGLTDTQYF
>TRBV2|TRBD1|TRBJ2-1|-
TGTGCCAGCAGTGAAGCGATTGGGGACAGGGGGACTGAGCAGTTCTTC
CASSEAIGDRGTEQFF
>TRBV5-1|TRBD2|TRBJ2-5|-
TGCGCCAGCAGCTTGGGACTAGCGGGAGGGGACCAAGAGACCCAGTACTTC
CASSLGLAGGDQETQYF
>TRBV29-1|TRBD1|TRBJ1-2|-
TGCAGCGCCCAAACCGGGACAGCTTATGGCTACACCTTC
CSAQTGTAYGYTF
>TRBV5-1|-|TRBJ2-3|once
TGCGCCAGCAGCTCGGATGTAACTAGCAAGGTCACAGATACGCAGTATTTT
CASSSDVTSKVTDTQYF
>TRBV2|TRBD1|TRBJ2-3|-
TGTGCCAGCAGTCCCCAGGGGGCAAACACAGATACGCAGTATTTT
CASSPQGANTDTQYF
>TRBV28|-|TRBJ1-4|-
TGTGCCAGCAGTCCGCACCCCGCCGAGGGGGCAACTAATGAAAAACTGTTTTTT
CASSPHPAEGATNEKLFF
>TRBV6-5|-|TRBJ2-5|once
TGTGCCAGCAGTTACTCTCCTGTTGGGCCACAAGAGACCCAGTACTTC
CASSYSPVGPQETQYF
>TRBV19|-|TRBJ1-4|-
TGTGCCAGTAGTTTACCGGGAGTCGGACCTGAAAAACTGTTTTTT
CASSLPGVGPEKLFF
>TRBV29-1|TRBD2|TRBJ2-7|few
TGCAGCGCAACCGGGACTACCTCGTACGAGCAGTACTTC
CSATGTTSYEQYF
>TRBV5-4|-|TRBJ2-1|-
TGTGCCAGCAGCTTGGACGAAGGGGTCTCCTACAATGAGCAGTTCTTC
CASSLDEGVSYNEQFF
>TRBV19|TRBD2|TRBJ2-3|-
TGTGCCAGTAGTATACCCACTAGCGGGGGCACAGATACGCAGTATTTT
CASSIPTSGGTDTQYF
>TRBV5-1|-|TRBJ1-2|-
TGCGCCAGCAGCCCTGAGAGTAACTATGGCTACACCTTC
CASSPESNYGYTF
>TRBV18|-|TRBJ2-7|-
TGTGCCAGCTCCGAAACTTACAGTTTGAGTGCTGGGTACGAGCAGTACTTC
CASSETYSLSAGYEQYF
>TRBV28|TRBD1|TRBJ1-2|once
TGTGCCAGCGCCTACCACCGGGACAGCTATGGCTACACCTTC
CASAYHRDSYGYTF
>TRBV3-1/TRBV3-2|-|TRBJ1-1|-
TGTGCCAGCAGCCCCAGGGAAATAGGAAACACTGAAGCTTTCTTT
CASSPREIGNTEAFF
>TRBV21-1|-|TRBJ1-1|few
TGTGCCAGCAGCCGAAGTGGCGGGCCGAGGGACACTGAAGCTTTCTTT
CASSRSGGPRDTEAFF
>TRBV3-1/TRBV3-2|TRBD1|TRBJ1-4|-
TGTGCCAGCACCTGGACAGGGTCCAATGAAAAACTGTTTTTT
CASTWTGSNEKLFF
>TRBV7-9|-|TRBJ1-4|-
TGTGCCAGCAGCCCATTCCTCAGTTCAACTAATGAAAAACTGTTTTTT
CASSPFLSSTNEKLFF
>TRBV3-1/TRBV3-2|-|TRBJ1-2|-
TGTGCCAGCAGCCAAGATCGGGGCGCGGGGGGCTACACCTTC
CASSQDRGAGGYTF
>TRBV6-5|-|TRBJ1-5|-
TGTGCCAGCAGGACCGCGGGCAATCAGCCCCAGCATTTT
CASRTAGNQPQHF
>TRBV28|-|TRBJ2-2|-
TGTGCCAGCAGTTTATGGGCTCCCGAGGAGACCGGGGAGCTGTTTTTT
CASSLWAPEETGELFF
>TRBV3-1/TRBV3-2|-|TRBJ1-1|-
TGTGCCAGCAGCCAAGCCTACAGTATGAACACTGAAGCTTTCTTT
CASSQAYSMNTEAFF
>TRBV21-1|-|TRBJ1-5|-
TGTGCCAGCAGACGTGGGGGGGGTTATCAGCCCCAGCATTTT
CASRRGGGYQPQHF
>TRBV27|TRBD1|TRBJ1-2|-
TGTGCCAGCAGTTTATTGGGACAGGGTTTTGGCTACACCTTC
CASSLLGQGFGYTF
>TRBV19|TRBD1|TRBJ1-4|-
TGTGCCAGTAGTATACCTGGAGACAGGGAAGGTGAAAAACTGTTTTTT
CASSIPGDREGEKLFF
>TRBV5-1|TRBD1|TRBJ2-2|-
TGCGCCAGCAGCCCCCTGACAGGGGTGAACACCGGGGAGCTGTTTTTT
CASSPLTGVNTGELFF
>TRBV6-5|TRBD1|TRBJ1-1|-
TGTGCCAGCAGTTTTAACAGGGGAGTTGGCACTGAAGCTTTCTTT
CASSFNRGVGTEAFF
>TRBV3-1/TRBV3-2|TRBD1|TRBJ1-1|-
TGTGCCAGCAGCCAAGCCGGGACAGTAAGCACTGAAGCTTTCTTT
CASSQAGTVSTEAFF
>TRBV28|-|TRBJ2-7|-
TGTGCCAGCAGTTTAACTGCGACACCAACCTACGAGCAGTACTTC
CASSLTATPTYEQYF
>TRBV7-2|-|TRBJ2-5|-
TGTGCCAGCAGCGAAAGGGGGGGACGGAATACAGCGGAGACCCAGTACTTC
CASSERGGRNTAETQYF
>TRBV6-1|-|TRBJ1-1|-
TGTGCCAGCAGTGAAGGCTCGGGGGGTATAACTGAAGCTTTCTTT
CASSEGSGGITEAFF
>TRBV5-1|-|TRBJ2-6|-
TGCGCCAGCAGCTTATTAACCCTAGGCTCTGGGGCCAACGTCCTGACTTTC
CASSLLTLGSGANVLTF
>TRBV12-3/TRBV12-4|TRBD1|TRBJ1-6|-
TGTGCCAGCAGCCCTGACAGGGGGTGGCCCCTCCACTTT
CASSPDRGWPLHF
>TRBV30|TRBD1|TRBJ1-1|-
TGTGCCTTAGGACAGGTGAACACTGAAGCTTTCTTT
CALGQVNTEAFF
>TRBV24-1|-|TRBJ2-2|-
TGTGCCACCAGTAACCAGGGTGGGACCGGGGAGCTGTTTTTT
CATSNQGGTGELFF
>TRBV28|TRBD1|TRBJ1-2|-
TGTGCCAGCAGTTTATTGACAGGGGTGGACTATGGCTACACCTTC
CASSLLTGVDYGYTF
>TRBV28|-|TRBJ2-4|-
TGTGCCAGCAGCCCTCGGGACTTTTTAGCCAAAAACATTCAGTACTTC
CASSPRDFLAKNIQYF
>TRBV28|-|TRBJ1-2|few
TGTGCCAGCAGTTTCCGAGGATACTATGGCTACACCTTC
CASSFRGYYGYTF
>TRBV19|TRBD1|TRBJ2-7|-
TGTGCCAGTAGTATGAGTGGTGACAGGGCCTACGAGCAGTACTTC
CASSMSGDRAYEQYF
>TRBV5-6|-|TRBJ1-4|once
TGTGCCAGCAGCTTGTACAGGCGGGACCCTAATGAAAAACTGTTTTTT
CASSLYRRDPNEKLFF
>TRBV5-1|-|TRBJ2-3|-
TGCGCCAGCAGCTTGGGGTGGGGGCAGCTACCCACAGATACGCAGTATTTT
CASSLGWGQLPTDTQYF
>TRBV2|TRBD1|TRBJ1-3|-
TGTGCCAGCAGTCGACAGGGGAAAGGAAACACCATATATTTT
CASSRQGKGNTIYF
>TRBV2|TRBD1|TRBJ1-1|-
TGTGCCAGCAGTGAAAGGACAGGAGGAAACACTGAAGCTTTCTTT
CASSERTGGNTEAFF
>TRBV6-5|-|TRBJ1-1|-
TGTGCCAGCAGGTTCCAGGGTCTGAACACTGAAGCTTTCTTT
CASRFQGLNTEAFF
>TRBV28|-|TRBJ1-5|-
TGTGCCAGCAGACAGGGTTGGGATCAGCCCCAGCATTTT
CASRQGWDQPQHF